Detailed here is one T cell receptor (beta chain). Its antigen is still unknown. Base qualities are not provided; no much larger clone lies one nucleotide away. The junction shows trimming of 5 bases on V and 3 bases on J, plus 16 bases between the germline ends. The CDR3, from cysteine to phenylalanine, totals 15 residues. The only DNA kept is the CDR3, 45 bases in frame from the first base. TCR beta CDR3 regions were amplified from RNA transcripts. For the first round of RT-PCR on the TCR CDR3, the HTBI primer set was used together with the Qiagen OneStep RT-PCR kit. Libraries were constructed in a second round of multiplex PCR, after which size selection and purification were performed. The libraries were sequenced on an Illumina HiSeq2000 using paired-end 100 bp reads. Regarding the original processing steps: Raw data were processed with SOAPnuke, discarding reads with adapters, uncalled bases, mean Phred below 15, or no exact constant-primer or identifier match. COPE v1.2.5 was used to merge high-quality paired reads, and clonotypes were defined as unique nucleotide sequences. Clonotypes were aligned to IMGT TRBV, TRBD and TRBJ reference segments using MiTCR v1.1. The analysis was restricted to V-J combinations with a frequency above 0.0001, which together covered roughly 99% of the repertoires. A TCS score was defined as the ratio between F50 (clonal expansion) and ExV (chaos), using BLOSUM62-based TCRdist between CDR3 peptides within each V-J. Welch's t-statistics and random forest reduced just over 500 V-J features to roughly 13, which were used in a naive Bayes classifier (R e1071). TCRdb itself trimmed the public reads at Q25 with fastp, ran MiXCR and retained productive beta chains. When rows share a CDR3 protein, they turn into one entry using the most common DNA and genes. The V and J calls and clone size come from TCRdb's table, not from the authors' own analysis. The sample includes a few hundred thousand distinct CDR3 sequences, with around 20% observed a single time. The top ten constitute approximately 26% of the sample.

The sample comes from a study of T cells in Graves' hyperthyroidism and ophthalmopathy (dated by TCRdb to about 2019). Study-wide context: Peripheral blood samples were taken at initial diagnosis, before any treatment was given. For training and testing, the 100 or so patients in the discovery cohort were randomly divided in a 7:3 ratio. Prospective prediction of ophthalmopathy was tested in an independent validation cohort of some 19 hyperthyroidism patients and approximately 17 patients who later progressed to ophthalmopathy. Once sampling was done, hyperthyroidism patients were given methimazole at a starting dose of 30 mg daily, whereas ophthalmopathy patients were given high-dose intravenous methylprednisolone. TCR V-J signatures able to tell the groups apart were searched for in a discovery cohort of approximately 95 patients, of whom around 42 had Graves' ophthalmopathy and around 56 had stable Graves' hyperthyroidism. The paper describes TCR Vbeta CDR3 sequencing of 140 or so peripheral blood samples, made up of under 50 ophthalmopathy patients, some 80 hyperthyroidism patients and roughly 17 progressor patients. The study also compared thyroid tissue and blood T-cell repertoires from over 5 Graves' hyperthyroidism patients. Overall results and qualifications from the work: No statistical method was used to fix the sample size in advance, and group allocation was not hidden from the investigators. In validation, the model predicted progression to ophthalmopathy a median of approximately 6.3 months before onset, with about 67% sensitivity and almost 75% specificity. Ophthalmopathy was separated from stable hyperthyroidism by a 13 V-J signature model, with 85% to 90% sensitivity and 81% to 82% specificity obtained in cross-validation and 80%/75% obtained in testing. Blood samples also contained most of the expanded thyroid clonotypes (frequency above 0.001), which suggests that blood repertoires may reflect thyroid immune responses.

Stable Graves' hyperthyroidism was defined as no progression to ophthalmopathy during 18 months of follow-up. The hyperthyroidism patients were between 18 and 65 years old and newly diagnosed, with a disease duration of less than 2 months. Exclusion was applied to patients with uncontrolled infections, other autoimmune diseases, pregnancy or lactation. Diagnoses were established on the basis of clinical symptoms, serum thyroxine and TRAb, thyroid ultrasound, and orbital computed tomography. PBMCs were separated from roughly 10 ml of fresh peripheral blood using Ficoll-Paque density gradient centrifugation. Total RNA was extracted with Trizol reagent, and quality was checked on an Agilent 2100 Bioanalyzer.

The V gene is TRBV12-3 or TRBV12-4 and the J gene is TRBJ1-1, with no reliable assignment of the D segment. Input material: blood. This receptor was obtained from a man aged 18 to 29 with Graves' hyperthyroidism. The encoded CDR3 is CASSRGRATDTEAFF. The base sequence is TGTGCCAGCAGTCGCGGACGGGCCACCGACACTGAAGCTTTCTTT.